The entry below describes one TCR beta chain. This entry is derived from a study of cytomegalovirus exposure and HLA in healthy donors. Sequenced by immunoSEQ multiplex PCR; TCRdb stores in-frame clones only, minus some. The sample yields hundreds of thousands of clones, roughly 83% seen once. V lost 0 bases, J lost 0 bases, and 4 bases stayed unmatched. CDR3 length equals 17 residues. The germline V gene has CDR1 MGHRA and CDR2 YSYEKL. The source material was PBMCs. The rearrangement uses TRBV4-1 and TRBJ2-4; 8 nucleotides align to TRBD2. The clonotype originates from a woman aged 18-29 years in good health and CMV-seronegative. The DNA of the CDR3 is TGCGCCAGCAGCCAAGATGCGGCGGGAGGAGCCAAAAACATTCAGTACTTC. Translated: CASSQDAAGGAKNIQYF.